This T cell receptor beta chain comes out of a study of cytomegalovirus exposure and HLA in healthy donors (dated by TCRdb to 2015 to 2018). For the wider study: An earlier analysis of several hundred of the donors reported approximately 290 Gb of sequence data and 100 million to 140 million unique TCR beta sequences from 150 million to 200 million T cells. An early release covering just under 650 HLA-typed donors comprised approximately 290 gigabases of sequencing data and some 79 million unique TCR sequences. Of the roughly 400 genotyped donors, approximately 83% fell in the genetic ancestry cluster associated with self-reported Caucasian donors. The study was designed to test whether signatures of past pathogen exposure could be identified by cataloging public T cell receptors. Using immunosequencing, the study profiled T cell repertoires from 666 subjects and related those repertoires to cytomegalovirus serostatus. Besides the first cohort of 666 subjects, a separate validation cohort made up of roughly 130 different subjects was used. The study combined high-throughput TCR immunosequencing, statistical association of individual TCRs with disease status, and machine learning to predict cytomegalovirus infection status. To study patterns of TCR occurrence, a later analysis re-analyzed previously published TCR beta repertoires from several hundred donors and added high-resolution HLA genotyping. Rather than drawing on any new phenotypic data, the later analysis identified candidate immune exposures from TCR beta sequences and the way those sequences occurred across donors. To decide whether each TCR beta V gene segment behaved as functional or pseudogenic, an earlier analysis of nearly 600 of the donors relied on high-throughput TCR beta sequencing. Donor age, sex, ethnicity and CMV serostatus were compiled alongside the repertoire data. Genome-wide SNP genotypes for about 55% of the 666 donors were used in a later genetic analysis, which treated that subset as a discovery cohort. All discovery cohort repertoires had been generated using a single sequencing platform. HLA typing covered class I and class II loci at four-digit resolution. The number of donors typed differed by locus, with about 629-640 for A, B, C, DRB1 and DQB1, roughly 550 for DQA1, under 610 for DPA1, and some 440 for DPB1. Five DR-DQ haplotypes were handled as single units for association and clustering because linkage in the cohort was strong. Among some 400 genotyped donors of the cohort, an average of approximately 240,000 unique TCR beta nucleotide sequences was sequenced per donor, of which about 19% were non-productive. What the study reported, not specific to this receptor: An earlier analysis of roughly 570 of the donors showed that most TCR beta V segments appeared in productive rearrangements either about 87% or about 30% of the time, which broadly matched IMGT annotations. Compared with the roughly 700-donor mean, donors in an Asian-associated ancestry cluster had fewer N-insertions in productive TCRs, according to a later genetic analysis. In both the original and validation cohorts, the classifier was reported to diagnose cytomegalovirus status with high specificity and sensitivity. Linkage disequilibrium might explain the correlated functional status among segregating V segments, but an unknown experimental factor could not be excluded. In a later genetic analysis, a missense DCLRE1C variant was associated with V-gene and J-gene trimming of TCR beta chains, and the association was replicated in an independent cohort. A further reported finding was that TCR beta sequences accurately predicted the HLA-A and HLA-B alleles for most subjects in the first cohort. The 87-base-pair reads could not distinguish some IMGT-functional V segments, including TRBV6-2 and TRBV6-3, so those segments were excluded. CMV serostatus was the only immune exposure information available for the cohort. A few of the identified cytomegalovirus-associated TCR beta chains were confirmed in vitro to be specific for cytomegalovirus antigens. According to a later analysis, parvovirus B19, influenza, CMV and Epstein-Barr virus appeared linked to several top co-occurrence clusters. In a later analysis, TCR association rates were found to vary across HLA loci, with the most associated TCRs seen for DRB1 alleles and the fewest for HLA-C alleles. At a false discovery rate of 0.05, a later analysis linked fewer than 20,000 TCR beta sequences to specific HLA alleles. According to the authors, the approach could potentially be generalized to other disease states and immunological phenotypes. The sequencing pipeline was judged likely to have produced a cluster of highly shared sequence variants as a technical artifact. Across donors, most TCR sequences were observed very rarely, whereas some public TCRs were present in many individuals. A later analysis found that most CMV-associated TCR beta chains appeared HLA-restricted, with HLA associations seemingly driven largely by CMV exposure. Roughly uniform sequencing depth across donors was assumed in presence/absence analyses, although this assumption may not hold. Because HLA typing was missing for some donors at each locus, association tests included only the typed subset. Assigning TCR associations to individual alleles was difficult when HLA alleles, especially DR and DQ, strongly co-occurred. In a later analysis, HLA-associated TCR beta chains were found to be more clonally expanded and to have lower generation probabilities than equally common non-associated chains. The earlier analysis of fewer than 750 of the donors excluded approximately 15 rarely observed V segments, including chromosome 9 orphons, because counts were too low. The study listed 170 or so TCR beta chains as associated with cytomegalovirus. This cohort had only TCR beta chains sequenced, and the lack of alpha or paired-chain data limited which features could be detected.

The cohort consisted of 600 to 750 healthy bone marrow donors. All cohort members were sampled while nominally healthy, although unrecorded immune exposures were likely present. Of the 550 to 750 cohort members, 250 to 300 had positive CMV serostatus and roughly 330 had negative CMV serostatus, and CMV serostatus was not recorded for the donor. Every donor gave a peripheral blood sample, and the peripheral blood mononuclear cells from that sample were used for TCR beta sequencing. Genomic DNA was extracted from the blood cell samples with the Qiagen DNeasy Blood Extraction Kit. From the cysteine up to the phenylalanine, the CDR3 has a length of 18 residues. Only the CDR3 region is kept as DNA, spanning 54 bases read in frame from base 1. Trimming takes 4 bases off V and 1 base off J; junction bases not matched to a gene: 13. The germline V gene (reference sequence) specifies SGHNT as CDR1 and YYREEE as CDR2.

On this clone: Its antigen specificity is not known. No qualities accompany the bases; no much larger clone lies one base away.

Libraries were prepared through the immunoSEQ multiplex PCR assay. For the multiplex PCR, a mixture combining 60 forward primers for TCR Vbeta segments and 13 reverse primers for TCR Jbeta segments was used. The CDR3 region of rearranged TCR beta genes was amplified from genomic DNA with a multiplex PCR assay. On the Illumina HiSeq System, the amplified TCR beta libraries were sequenced as 87-base-pair reads. Per the source publication's procedure: Across the roughly 640 repertoires, a later analysis counted around 80 million unique TCR beta chains, around 11 million of which were shared by at least two donors. Raw reads were error-corrected and collapsed into unique sequences with a nearest-neighbor algorithm that merged closely related sequences to remove PCR and sequencing errors. Alignment of CDR3 sequences to IMGT reference sequences was used to assign V, D and J gene segments. For a sequence to be retained, at least a six-nucleotide match to both a V gene segment and a J gene segment was required. A rearrangement counted as productive if the CDR3 had no stop codons and remained in frame with V and J, and every other rearrangement counted as non-productive. Following IMGT convention, CDR3 was defined as the stretch from the second conserved V-encoded cysteine to the conserved J-encoded phenylalanine. The earlier analysis of some 540 of the donors excluded any sequence lacking an unambiguous match to a single V gene segment. An earlier analysis of roughly 590 of the donors called V segments functional above 56.7% productive rearrangements and segregating when the between-donor standard deviation exceeded 5%. A statistical classification framework was developed to diagnose cytomegalovirus status using the catalog of TCR beta chain sequences. In a later analysis, V and J genes were assigned by comparing TCR nucleotide sequences against IMGT/GENE-DB human TR gene sequences. In a later analysis, CDR3 sequences and most-parsimonious VDJ recombination scenarios were assigned using the TCRdist pipeline. In a later analysis, each TCR beta chain was defined by its CDR3 amino acid sequence together with its V-gene family, and reads without a unique V-gene family were excluded. In a later analysis, 450 to 600 highly shared, low-generation-probability nucleotide sequences were removed to address suspected cross-contamination and a sequencing artifact. In a later analysis, a clonal expansion index was calculated for each public chain from normalized within-repertoire ranks of inferred template counts. In a later analysis, generation probabilities were computed using a VDJ recombination model fitted to out-of-frame rearrangements, and the results were checked against IGoR. Hypergeometric tests were used in a later analysis to score TCR-TCR, TCR-HLA and TCR-CMV co-occurrence, with a repertoire-size bias correction applied to the TCR pairs. False discovery rates were estimated in a later analysis by permuting HLA or CMV assignments 20 times. In a later analysis, co-occurring TCRs were grouped using DBSCAN, and TCRdist sequence similarity was added for clustering within HLA-allele-positive subsets. Repertoires with fewer than 30,000 or more than 120,000 public chains, plus five repertoires with anomalous nucleotide sharing, were excluded from co-occurrence clustering. TCRdb stores this immuneACCESS table with in-frame sequences only. Part of the clones is absent; in the studies checked, under half of the shortfall reflects unresolved V genes, and no reason is known for the rest. That table is the source of V, J and clone size, and D and trimming were worked out from the DNA. The sample table shows 200,000 to 250,000 clones, and over 75% are seen once. 1% to 1.5% of the sample rests with the top ten.

The sequenced material came from PBMCs. In this chain, TRBV5-4 is recombined with TRBJ2-3, with 9 central nucleotides matching TRBD1. This receptor was taken from a human donor in good health. The nucleotides read TGTGCCAGCAGCACCCCGGGACAGGGATCGGTTGGCACAGATACGCAGTATTTT. Translated, this is CASSTPGQGSVGTDTQYF. The entire variable domain, with the stretches around the CDR3 drawn from the reference TRBV5-4 and TRBJ2-3 proteins, is ETGVTQSPTHLIKTRGQQVTLRCSSQSGHNTVSWYQQALGQGPQFIFQYYREEENGRGNFPPRFSGLQFPNYSSELNVNALELDDSALYLCASSTPGQGSVGTDTQYFGPGTRLTVL.